These 6 T cell receptor beta chains came from one sample sequenced in a study of beta chain features in type 1 diabetes. Study-wide findings and caveats: Across all four CD4+ subsets, people with type 1 diabetes showed modestly shorter TCRB CDR3s.

Expressed TCRB transcripts got sequenced, as all isolated RNA was reverse transcribed. Sequencing was performed with immunoSEQ multiplex PCR; in TCRdb, only in-frame clones are kept and a portion is missing. The table has around 150,000 clones, 10% to 13% seen once; the top ten hold around 0.48%. These TCRs are of unknown antigen specificity. Sequenced material: central memory CD4+ T cells from blood. Every receptor here comes from a man aged 25-45 years with type 1 diabetes.

This clone was detected only a few times. The chain joins TRBV7-2 to TRBJ2-7; TRBD2 might be the D (5 bases). The CDR3 consists of 12 residues. CDR1 is SGHTA, CDR2 FQGNSA, per germline. With 3 bases removed from V and 6 bases from J, the gap between germline ends came to 9 bases. CDR3 residues: CASSLDLSEQYF. As DNA, the CDR3 is TGTGCCAGCAGCTTGGACTTGTCCGAGCAGTACTTC.

Concerning this clone: Additional DNA sequences in this sample encode the identical CDR3. The chain combines TRBV6-6 with TRBJ2-7, with TRBD1 as a possible D gene (6 bases). V was clipped by 4 bases and J by 3 bases, with 13 bases between them. CDR1 and CDR2 from the germline V gene are MNHNY and SVGAGI (reference sequence). The CDR3 is 14 residues long. In nucleotides, the CDR3 is TGTGCCAGCAGTTCGCAAGGACAGAGCTACGAGCAGTACTTC. Translation: CASSSQGQSYEQYF.

V usage is TRBV4-3 and J usage is TRBJ2-2; 11 nucleotides line up with TRBD2. The CDR3 is 18 residues long. The V segment lost 0 bases and the J segment 0 bases; nucleotides outside the gene matches: 3. Germline lookup yields CDR1 LGHNA and CDR2 YSLEER. CDR3 sequence: CASSQELAGAANTGELFF. In nucleotides, the CDR3 is TGCGCCAGCAGCCAAGAACTAGCGGGAGCCGCGAACACCGGGGAGCTGTTTTTT.

The rearrangement joins TRBV7-9 to TRBJ2-1, with a weak D call TRBD2 (5 bases). Germline V gene sequence: CDR1 SEHNR, CDR2 FQNEAQ (reference sequence). CDR3 length: 14 amino acids. The V gene lost 1 base and the J gene lost 8 bases, with 12 bases spanning the gap. The CDR3 sequence is CASSLVSGSDEQFF. The CDR3 nucleotides are TGTGCCAGCAGCTTAGTAAGCGGCAGCGATGAGCAGTTCTTC.

The chain links TRBV11-2 to TRBJ2-5, with 10 bases that match TRBD2. V trimming: 3 bases; J trimming: 4 bases; junction bases outside the gene matches: 2. The CDR3 totals 14 residues. From germline, CDR1 is SGHAT and CDR2 FQNNGV. The CDR3 coding sequence is TGTGCCAGCAGCTTCGCTAGCGGGAGAGAGACCCAGTACTTC. Encoded protein: CASSFASGRETQYF. The full variable domain, its missing parts supplied by reference TRBV11-2 and TRBJ2-5, is EAGVAQSPRYKIIEKRQSVAFWCNPISGHATLYWYQQILGQGPKLLIQFQNNGVVDDSQLPKDRFSAERLKGVDSTLKIQPAKLEDSAVYLCASSFASGRETQYFGPGTRLLVL.

In its sample, this clone was seen a few times. V and J are TRBV18 and TRBJ1-1; TRBD1 matches at 10 bases. Germline V gene sequence: CDR1 KGHSH, CDR2 LQKENI. J lost 1 base, V lost 3 bases, and 8 bases had no gene match. The CDR3 consists of 17 residues. CDR3 DNA: TGTGCCAGCTCACCTCGAACCGGGACAGGGGCGAACACTGAAGCTTTCTTT. It is translated as CASSPRTGTGANTEAFF.